Following are 20 T cell receptor beta chains from one sample sequenced in a study of beta chain features in type 1 diabetes. Study results and limitations: TCRB CDR3s from Type 1 diabetes patients were moderately but significantly shorter in all four CD4+ subsets.

Antigens of these TCRs are unknown. The sequenced template was cDNA made from the entire isolated RNA. Some clones are missing from TCRdb's copy, which holds only in-frame ones; the method was immunoSEQ multiplex PCR. The sample lists about 160,000 clones, 8% to 9.5% occurring once. The sample taken for sequencing was central memory CD4+ T cells from blood. Receptor source: a woman aged 18-29 years with type 1 diabetes.

This clone showed up just a few times. This rearrangement joins TRBV5-1 to TRBJ2-6; D is possibly TRBD1 (5 bases). CDR3 size: 14 residues. The V end lost 7 bases, the J end lost 0 bases, and 8 bases lay between the germline ends. Germline V gene lookup returns CDR1 SGHRS and CDR2 YFSETQ. In nucleotides, the CDR3 is TGCGCCAGCTTAGACAGCTCTGGGGCCAACGTCCTGACTTTC. Translating it yields CASLDSSGANVLTF.

The chain links TRBV7-9 to TRBJ2-3; D is uncertain. This CDR3 region has 12 residues. Germline-derived CDR1 and CDR2 are SEHNR and FQNEAQ (reference sequence). V was clipped by 5 bases and J by 5 bases, with 8 bases between them. CDR3 DNA: TGTGCCAGCAGCATAGGAGTAGATACGCAGTATTTT. Residues: CASSIGVDTQYF.

V usage is TRBV14 and J usage is TRBJ1-1; maybe TRBD1 (5 bases). This CDR3 is built from 13 residues. Germline CDR1 SGHDN, CDR2 FVKESK. V dropped 7 bases and J dropped 4 bases, with 13 bases sitting between them. CDR3 sequence (DNA): TGTGCCAGCACCTTCGGGGGAGGCACTGAAGCTTTCTTT. It is translated as CASTFGGGTEAFF.

CDR3 sequence reads: CASSIPGGTVTEQFF. The CDR3 DNA reads as TGTGCCAGCAGCATTCCTGGGGGGACGGTAACCGAGCAGTTCTTC. This rearrangement joins TRBV7-9 to TRBJ2-1, with D perhaps matching TRBD2 (6 bases). This CDR3 is built from 15 residues. V lost 5 bases and J 10 bases, leaving 21 bases between the germline ends. Germline CDR1 is SEHNR and CDR2 is FQNEAQ (reference sequence).

The chain carries TRBV27 and TRBJ2-7; a possible D gene is TRBD1 (6 bases). Trimming left V 6 bases short and J 1 base short, with 19 bases between. Germline loops: CDR1 MNHEY, CDR2 SMNVEV (reference sequence). The CDR3 length is 16 residues. CDR3 residues: CASRTRRTALSYEQYF. CDR3 sequence (DNA): TGTGCCAGCAGAACCCGTAGGACAGCATTATCCTACGAGCAGTACTTC.

The rearrangement joins TRBV5-1 to TRBJ2-5; D may be TRBD1 (5 bases). Germline loops: CDR1 SGHRS, CDR2 YFSETQ. The CDR3 spans 15 residues. Between the trimmed V and J ends, which lost 4 bases and 0 bases, there was a span of 13 bases. Here the CDR3 reads CASSLTGHNQETQYF. Here the CDR3 DNA reads TGCGCCAGCAGCCTTACCGGACACAACCAAGAGACCCAGTACTTC.

This clone turned up a few times. The rearrangement uses TRBV7-8 and TRBJ2-5, with a weak D call TRBD1 (6 bases). Germline CDR1 reads SGHVS; CDR2 reads FQNEAQ. Trimming left V 7 bases short and J 2 bases short, with 14 bases between. This CDR3 region has 14 residues. The CDR3 coding sequence is TGTGCCAGCACCCAGCCAGGGGAGCAAGAGACCCAGTACTTC. It yields the protein CASTQPGEQETQYF.

The CDR3 loop reads CASSSGKEVYGYTF. CDR3 nucleotide sequence: TGTGCCAGCAGCTCGGGGAAAGAAGTATATGGCTACACCTTC. The chain uses TRBV5-4 and TRBJ1-2; unclear D gene. V was cut by 3 bases and J by 5 bases, with 14 bases left in between. CDR1 and CDR2 (germline): SGHNT, YYREEE (reference sequence). CDR3 length equals 14 residues.

The chain couples TRBV7-6 to TRBJ2-7; D unresolved. Trimming shortened V by 8 bases and J by 3 bases, and 11 bases separated the two germline ends. From germline, CDR1 is SGHVS and CDR2 FNYEAQ. The CDR3 length is 12 residues. Here the CDR3 reads CASAASDYEQYF. The DNA for the CDR3 is TGTGCCAGCGCCGCGTCCGACTACGAGCAGTACTTC.

This clone appeared a few times. The gene calls are TRBV18 and TRBJ2-6; no reliable D call. CDR1 and CDR2 (germline): KGHSH, LQKENI. V was cut by 3 bases and J by 1 base, with 10 bases left in between. The CDR3 is made up of 16 amino acids. The DNA of the CDR3 is TGTGCCAGCTCACCCCAGGTGGGTTCTGGGGCCAACGTCCTGACTTTC. Translation gives CASSPQVGSGANVLTF.

The sample holds a few counts of this clone. The CDR3 protein is CATSRDWTSNEQFF. The DNA of the CDR3 is TGTGCCACCAGCAGAGATTGGACTAGCAATGAGCAGTTCTTC. The chain carries TRBV15 and TRBJ2-1; 7 positions agree with TRBD2. The V gene's germline CDR1 is LNHNV and CDR2 YYDKDF (reference sequence). J gave up 6 bases and V 0 bases, and 2 bases lay outside the gene matches. The CDR3 has 14 amino acids.

The CDR3, as DNA: TGCGCCTCCAGTTTACAGGGGAGGTCTGAAGCTTTCTTT. It translates to CASSLQGRSEAFF. This chain links TRBV4-3 with TRBJ1-1, with 7 bases that match TRBD1. The CDR3 has 13 amino acids. Looked up from germline, CDR1 is LGHNA and CDR2 is YSLEER. J lost 6 bases, V lost 11 bases, and 12 bases had no gene match.

This clone occurred a few times. The chain uses TRBV5-4 and TRBJ2-3, with D unclear. The V end lost 4 bases, the J end lost 0 bases, and 3 bases lay between the germline ends. CDR1 and CDR2 (germline): SGHNT, YYREEE (reference sequence). The CDR3 has 12 residues. The CDR3 DNA follows: TGTGCCAGCAGCCCAAGCACAGATACGCAGTATTTT. This codes for CASSPSTDTQYF.

This clone was seen more than once but under ten times. V and J are TRBV5-1 and TRBJ2-2, with a tentative D call TRBD1 (7 bases). Germline V gene lookup returns CDR1 SGHRS and CDR2 YFSETQ. V gave up 2 bases and J gave up 3 bases, with 14 bases separating them. The CDR3 runs 16 residues. The CDR3 DNA sequence: TGCGCCAGCAGCTTTTCCCGCGGGACAGACACCGGGGAGCTGTTTTTT. It translates to CASSFSRGTDTGELFF.

This chain joins TRBV6-4 and TRBJ2-2, with 9 bases identical to TRBD1. The junction had 8 bases not matched to a gene; V was cut back by 3 bases and J by 6 bases. CDR1 MRHNA and CDR2 SNTAGT come from the germline V gene. CDR3 length equals 16 residues. CDR3 nucleotide sequence: TGTGCCAGCAGTGATGAGGGGACAGGGATCCCCGGGGAGCTGTTTTTT. It yields the protein CASSDEGTGIPGELFF.

This chain links TRBV27 with TRBJ1-2; possibly TRBD1 for D (6 bases). Trimming removed 6 bases at V and 2 bases at J, with 16 bases between. This CDR3 region has 15 residues. CDR1 and CDR2 (germline): MNHEY, SMNVEV (reference sequence). The DNA of the CDR3 is TGTGCCAGCAGGCAGCAACAGGGAGTGAACTATGGCTACACCTTC. It encodes CASRQQQGVNYGYTF.

This chain links TRBV9 with TRBJ2-3; D gene ambiguous. With 4 bases removed from V and 8 bases from J, the gap between germline ends came to 11 bases. The germline CDR1 and CDR2 sequences are SGDLS and YYNGEE. The CDR3 extends over 12 amino acids. The DNA of the CDR3 is TGTGCCAGCAGCTTATCTATCGGTACGCAGTATTTT. It codes for CASSLSIGTQYF.

V usage is TRBV4-3 and J usage is TRBJ1-6; TRBD1 matches 8 bases. V was pared by 5 bases and J by 2 bases, with 2 bases of the junction left unmatched. The CDR3 is 15 residues long. Germline-derived CDR1 and CDR2 are LGHNA and YSLEER. The CDR3 is CASSIQGAYNSPLHF. CDR3 DNA: TGCGCCAGCAGCATACAGGGGGCCTATAATTCACCCCTCCACTTT.

The J gene is TRBJ2-1, the V gene TRBV7-3, with 14 bases fitting TRBD2. The CDR3 runs 17 residues. J gave up 10 bases and V 5 bases, and 13 bases lay outside the gene matches. Germline CDR1 and CDR2: SGHTA and FQGTGA. CDR3 region: CASSPDFGLAGGSEQFF. The CDR3 DNA is TGTGCCAGCAGCCCGGACTTTGGACTAGCGGGGGGTTCCGAGCAGTTCTTC.

The rearrangement links TRBV19 to TRBJ2-3; D perhaps matches TRBD1 (6 bases). Germline V CDR1 and CDR2: LNHDA, SQIVND (reference sequence). This CDR3 has 16 amino acids. The ends were cut back, 4 bases at V and 7 bases at J, with 21 bases in the middle. As DNA, the CDR3 is TGTGCCAGTAGTACCTTACAGGGCTCTCGAGTGAATACGCAGTATTTT. Amino acids: CASSTLQGSRVNTQYF.